These 21 T cell receptor beta chains were all obtained from the same sample, sequenced in a study of CD8+CD57+ T cells in acquired aplastic anemia. Profiles of TCR beta VDJ and CDR3 were generated from a genomic DNA template. MiXCR, run by TCRdb on the reads, gives a single entry per CDR3 protein. The data hold about half a million distinct CDR3 sequences, with roughly a third observed a single time. Patients included in sequencing had previously demonstrated CD8+CD57+ cell expansion by flow cytometry. The sample was sorted CD4+, CD8+, or CD8+CD57+ T cells (not recorded which) from PBMCs. The receptors shown here come from a human donor with aplastic anemia.

The rearrangement joins TRBV20-1 to TRBJ2-1; D call uncertain. V lost 5 bases and J lost 6, with 29 bases in between. This CDR3 spans 18 amino acids. CDR1 and CDR2 from the germline V gene are DFQATT and SNEGSKA (reference sequence). CDR3 sequence: CSALRRSGETVPGNEQFF. The CDR3 nucleotides are TGCAGTGCTCTACGGAGATCTGGGGAAACCGTCCCGGGCAATGAGCAGTTCTTC.

The chain has TRBV10-1 and TRBJ1-2; D remains ambiguous. The CDR3 sequence is 14 residues long. The V end lost 10 bases, the J end lost 6 bases, and 21 bases lay between the germline ends. Germline CDR1 and CDR2: WNHNN and SYGVQD (reference sequence). The CDR3 DNA follows: TGCGCCATCCGAGCCGCCAAATCCCCCGATGGCTACACCTTC. This translates into CAIRAAKSPDGYTF.

In this sample, this clonotype turned up a few times. The chain employs TRBV7-6 and TRBJ2-2; no firm D call. Germline V CDR1 and CDR2: SGHVS, FNYEAQ. This CDR3 region has 15 residues. Trimming removed 5 bases at V and 4 bases at J, with 14 bases between. The CDR3 spells CASSREGDVTGELFF. The CDR3 region has the DNA TGTGCCAGCAGCCGAGAAGGAGATGTCACCGGGGAGCTGTTTTTT.

This clonotype has ten or more counts. The chain joins TRBV7-8 to TRBJ2-7; no clear D. CDR3 size: 15 residues. V was trimmed by 1 base and J by 1 base, leaving 11 bases between them. CDR1 and CDR2 from the germline V gene are SGHVS and FQNEAQ. In nucleotides, the CDR3 is TGTGCCAGCAGCTTAGACCTGGTCTTTTCCTACGAGCAGTACTTC. Translation: CASSLDLVFSYEQYF.

This clonotype appeared many times. The rearrangement links TRBV5-1 to TRBJ2-7; D unclear. CDR3 length: 12 residues. CDR1 and CDR2 (germline): SGHRS, YFSETQ. The V end was cut by 5 bases, the J end by 0 bases, with 6 bases between. In DNA form, the CDR3 reads TGCGCCAGCAGGGGCAGCTCCTACGAGCAGTACTTC. This sequence encodes CASRGSSYEQYF.

As regards this clonotype: A single base separates this from a much larger clone, so it may be a read error. The gene calls are TRBV20-1 and TRBJ2-7; 7 positions match TRBD1. Germline V gene sequence: CDR1 DFQATT, CDR2 SNEGSKA (reference sequence). This CDR3 is built from 13 residues. V was pared by 3 bases and J by 5 bases, with 7 bases of the junction left unmatched. The CDR3 sequence is CSARNLQGNEQYF. The CDR3 DNA is TGCAGTGCTAGGAATTTACAGGGGAACGAGCAGTACTTC.

This clonotype has a count of ten or more. This rearrangement joins TRBV4-1 to TRBJ1-6; D unresolved. Germline V CDR1 and CDR2: MGHRA, YSYEKL. There are 15 residues in the CDR3. V lost 0 bases to trimming and J lost 7 bases, with 10 bases between them. CDR3 DNA: TGCGCCAGCAGCCAAGATGGGCCGCCAAATTCACCCCTCCACTTT. Translated: CASSQDGPPNSPLHF.

There are many counts of this clonotype. The chain employs TRBV7-9 and TRBJ2-5; 7 bases are shared with TRBD1. The trim removed 3 bases at V and 2 bases at J, leaving 6 bases unmatched. This CDR3 contains 15 residues. Germline V CDR1 and CDR2: SEHNR, FQNEAQ (reference sequence). The CDR3 loop reads CASSFLTGAQETQYF. The CDR3 DNA is TGTGCCAGCAGCTTCCTTACAGGGGCTCAAGAGACCCAGTACTTC.

This clonotype was recorded at least ten times. J is TRBJ1-2 and V is TRBV9; D ambiguous. Deletions cut 1 base from V and 1 base from J, with 8 bases between. Germline-derived CDR1 and CDR2 are SGDLS and YYNGEE. This CDR3 region has 14 residues. The CDR3 coding sequence is TGTGCCAGCAGCGTATCAGGAAATAACTATGGCTACACCTTC. Translated, it gives CASSVSGNNYGYTF.

There are many counts of this clonotype. This chain links TRBV7-9 with TRBJ1-2, with D possibly TRBD1 on 5 matching bases. Germline CDR1 is SEHNR and CDR2 is FQNEAQ (reference sequence). The CDR3 covers 14 residues. V was shortened by 0 bases and J by 5 bases, with 10 bases between the two germline ends. CDR3 residues: CASSLASREYGYTF. DNA for the CDR3: TGTGCCAGCAGCTTAGCGTCCAGGGAGTATGGCTACACCTTC.

This clonotype was found a few times. The chain has TRBV12-3 or TRBV12-4 and TRBJ1-4, with 7 bases lining up with TRBD1. After removal of 6 bases from V and 5 bases from J, the junction contained 12 bases not matched to a gene. This CDR3 comprises 16 residues. DNA of the CDR3: TGTGCCAGCAGGAAGCGGTGGGGGACAGCGAATGAAAAACTGTTTTTT. It codes for CASRKRWGTANEKLFF.

Remarks on this clonotype: The CDR3 ends on some other residue instead of the conserved phenylalanine or tryptophan, so this is likely a read error. The chain is built from TRBV6-1 and TRBJ2-7; possibly TRBD1 for D (5 bases). CDR3 length: 12 residues. The V end lost 5 bases, the J end lost 2 bases, and 7 bases lay between the germline ends. Per the germline V gene, CDR1 is MNHNS and CDR2 is SASEGT. The CDR3 loop is CASSPGTYEQYL. The CDR3 DNA follows: TGTGCCAGCAGTCCAGGGACCTACGAGCAGTACCTC.

The chain is built from TRBV6-1 and TRBJ2-7, with D possibly being TRBD2 (6 bases). Trimming cost V 6 bases and J 1 base, with 16 bases left between them. This CDR3 contains 15 residues. Germline CDR1 reads MNHNS; CDR2 reads SASEGT. The CDR3: CASSHRGGISYEQYF. CDR3 coding DNA: TGTGCCAGCAGCCATCGTGGGGGGATATCCTACGAGCAGTACTTC.

The chain recombines TRBV12-3 or TRBV12-4 with TRBJ2-7, with 13 bases that match TRBD2. This CDR3 is built from 18 residues. J was trimmed by 5 bases and V by 5 bases; bases with no gene match: 15. The CDR3, as DNA: TGTGCCAGCAGTCCCACACTACTAGCGGGAGGGCCCTTCGACGAGCAGTACTTC. It is translated as CASSPTLLAGGPFDEQYF.

V and J are TRBV24-1 and TRBJ2-1; 8 nucleotides agree with TRBD2. Trimming took 5 bases from V and 2 from J; bases not matched to a gene: 7. The CDR3 is 16 residues long. Germline CDR1 and CDR2: KGHDR and SFDVKD. CDR3 amino acids: CATSGSAGAPYNEQFF. In DNA form, the CDR3 reads TGTGCCACCAGTGGGTCAGCGGGGGCCCCCTACAATGAGCAGTTCTTC.

J is TRBJ1-1 and V is TRBV6-1; 7 nucleotides agree with TRBD1. The CDR3 length is 15 residues. The germline V gene has CDR1 MNHNS and CDR2 SASEGT. Trimming took 5 bases from V and 6 from J; bases not matched to a gene: 12. The CDR3 protein is CASSQRQGYFSEAFF. The DNA of the CDR3 is TGTGCCAGCAGTCAAAGACAGGGTTACTTCTCTGAAGCTTTCTTT.

This clonotype was counted at least ten times. The junction departs from the called germline gene at one end, perhaps through a read error. V usage is TRBV24-1 and J usage is TRBJ2-3, with TRBD2 matching over 8 bases. This CDR3 is built from 12 residues. CDR1 is KGHDR and CDR2 is SFDVKD in the germline V gene. In DNA form, the CDR3 reads TGTGCCACCAGTGAAGCCGGGACTAGACTCCTTTTT. It specifies CATSEAGTRLLF.

V usage is TRBV5-1 and J usage is TRBJ2-5; a weak D match, TRBD2 (6 bases). V gave up 7 bases and J gave up 5 bases, with 15 bases separating them. The CDR3 loop spans 13 amino acids. Germline CDR1 is SGHRS and CDR2 is YFSETQ. CDR3 bases: TGCGCCAGCGGCCTGGGGAGCGGGGAGACCCAGTACTTC. Amino acids: CASGLGSGETQYF.

The chain is built from TRBV6-1 and TRBJ2-1, with D possibly being TRBD1 or TRBD2 (6 bases each). Germline values: CDR1 MNHNS, CDR2 SASEGT. The CDR3 extends over 13 amino acids. Trimming stripped 3 bases from V and 15 bases from J, with 18 bases between. This CDR3 is CASSDVRGARRFF. CDR3 nucleotide sequence: TGTGCCAGCAGTGACGTTAGGGGGGCCCGAAGGTTCTTC.

The sample holds a few counts of this clonotype. The rearrangement uses TRBV11-1 and TRBJ1-3, with no clear D. Germline V gene data show CDR1 as SGHAT and CDR2 as FQDESV (reference sequence). The CDR3 sequence is 16 residues long. Trimming removed 5 bases from V and 0 bases from J, with 14 bases in between. CDR3 loop: CASSLRRTSSGNTIYF. CDR3 nucleotides: TGTGCCAGCAGCCTACGAAGGACGTCCTCTGGAAACACCATATATTTT.

This clonotype was detected ten times or more. The chain recombines TRBV7-3 with TRBJ1-2; D uncertain. Germline CDR1 reads SGHTA; CDR2 reads FQGTGA. Trimming shortened V by 2 bases and J by 8 bases, and 15 bases separated the two germline ends. The CDR3 runs 14 residues. The CDR3 DNA sequence: TGTGCCAGCAGCTTAGGTCCTTCGTTGGGGGGCTACACCTTC. Amino acids: CASSLGPSLGGYTF.